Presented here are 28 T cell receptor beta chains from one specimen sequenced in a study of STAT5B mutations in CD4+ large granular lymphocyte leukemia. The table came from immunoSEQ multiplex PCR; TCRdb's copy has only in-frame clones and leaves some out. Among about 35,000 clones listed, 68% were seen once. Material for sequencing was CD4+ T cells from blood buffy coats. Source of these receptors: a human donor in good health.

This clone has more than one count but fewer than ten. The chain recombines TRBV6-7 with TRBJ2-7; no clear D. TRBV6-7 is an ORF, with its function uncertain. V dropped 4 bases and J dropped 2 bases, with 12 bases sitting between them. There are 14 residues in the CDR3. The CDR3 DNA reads TGTGCCAGCAGTTCCCCGCAGCTTACCTACGAGCAGTACTTC. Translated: CASSSPQLTYEQYF.

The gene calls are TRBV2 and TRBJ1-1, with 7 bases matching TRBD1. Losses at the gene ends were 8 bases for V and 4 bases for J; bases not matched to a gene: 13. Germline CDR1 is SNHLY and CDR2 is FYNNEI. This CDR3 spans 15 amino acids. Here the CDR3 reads CASGRGEGAGTEAFF. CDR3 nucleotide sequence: TGTGCCAGCGGTCGAGGGGAGGGGGCGGGCACTGAAGCTTTCTTT.

CDR3 DNA sequence: TGTGCCAGCAGTCCGGACACCTTGGGGCGTCAGTTCTTC. Protein product: CASSPDTLGRQFF. V gene TRBV5-5 combines with J gene TRBJ2-1; D possibly corresponds to TRBD1 (5 bases). Trimming pared 5 bases from V and 13 bases from J, leaving 19 bases between. Per the germline V gene, CDR1 is SGHKS and CDR2 is YYEKEE (reference sequence). The CDR3 runs to 13 residues. Based on the CDR3 plus reference TRBV5-5 and TRBJ2-1, the full variable domain is DAGVTQSPTHLIKTRGQQVTLRCSPISGHKSVSWYQQVLGQGPQFIFQYYEKEERGRGNFPDRFSARQFPNYSSELNVNALLLGDSALYLCASSPDTLGRQFFGPGTRLTVL.

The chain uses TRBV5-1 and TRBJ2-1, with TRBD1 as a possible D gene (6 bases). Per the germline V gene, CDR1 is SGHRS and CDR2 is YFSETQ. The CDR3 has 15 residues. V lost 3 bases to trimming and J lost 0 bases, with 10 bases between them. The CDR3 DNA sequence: TGCGCCAGCAGCTCGACAGGCAGCTCCTACAATGAGCAGTTCTTC. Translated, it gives CASSSTGSSYNEQFF.

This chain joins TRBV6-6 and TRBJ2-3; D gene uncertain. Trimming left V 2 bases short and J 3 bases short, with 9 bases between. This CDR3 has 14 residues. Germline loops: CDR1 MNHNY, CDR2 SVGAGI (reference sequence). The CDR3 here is CASSYTTWTDTQYF. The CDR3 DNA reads TGTGCCAGCAGTTACACGACCTGGACAGATACGCAGTATTTT.

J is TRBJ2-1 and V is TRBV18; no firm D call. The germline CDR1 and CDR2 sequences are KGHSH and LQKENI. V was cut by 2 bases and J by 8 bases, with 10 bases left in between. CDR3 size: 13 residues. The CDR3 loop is CASSPGPGDEQFF. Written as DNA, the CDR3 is TGTGCCAGCTCACCAGGGCCCGGAGATGAGCAGTTCTTC. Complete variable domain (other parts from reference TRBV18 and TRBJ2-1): NAGVMQNPRHLVRRRGQEARLRCSPMKGHSHVYWYRQLPEEGLKFMVYLQKENIIDESGMPKERFSAEFPKEGPSILRIQQVVRGDSAAYFCASSPGPGDEQFFGPGTRLTVL.

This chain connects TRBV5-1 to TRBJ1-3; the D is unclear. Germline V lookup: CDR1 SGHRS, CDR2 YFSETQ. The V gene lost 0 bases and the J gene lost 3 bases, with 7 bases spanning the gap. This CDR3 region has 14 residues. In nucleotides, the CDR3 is TGCGCCAGCAGCTTGGGGGCCTTTGGAAACACCATATATTTT. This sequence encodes CASSLGAFGNTIYF.

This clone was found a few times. CDR3 in amino acids: CAIRDRGTDTQYF. In DNA form, the CDR3 reads TGTGCCATCAGGGACAGGGGCACAGATACGCAGTATTTT. The V and J genes are TRBV10-3 and TRBJ2-3, with 8 bases aligning to TRBD1. This CDR3 is built from 13 residues. V was pared by 6 bases and J by 1 base, with 0 bases of the junction left unmatched. CDR1 ENHRY and CDR2 SYGVKD come from the germline V gene.

The CDR3 is CAINSGPLRNTEAFF. DNA for the CDR3: TGTGCCATCAACTCGGGGCCTCTGCGGAACACTGAAGCTTTCTTT. The J gene is TRBJ1-1, the V gene TRBV10-3; weak D call: TRBD1 (5 bases). Germline V lookup: CDR1 ENHRY, CDR2 SYGVKD. CDR3 length: 15 amino acids. V gave up 7 bases and J gave up 1 base, with 16 bases separating them.

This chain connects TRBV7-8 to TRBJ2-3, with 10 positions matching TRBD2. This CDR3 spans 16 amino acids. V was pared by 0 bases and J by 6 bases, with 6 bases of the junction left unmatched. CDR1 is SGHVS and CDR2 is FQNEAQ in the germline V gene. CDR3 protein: CASSLAAGGPWDTQYF. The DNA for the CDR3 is TGTGCCAGCAGCTTAGCAGCGGGGGGGCCTTGGGATACGCAGTATTTT. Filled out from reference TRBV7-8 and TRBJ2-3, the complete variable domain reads GAGVSQSPRYKVAKRGQDVALRCDPISGHVSLFWYQQALGQGPEFLTYFQNEAQLDKSGLPSDRFFAERPEGSVSTLKIQRTQQEDSAVYLCASSLAAGGPWDTQYFGPGTRLTVL.

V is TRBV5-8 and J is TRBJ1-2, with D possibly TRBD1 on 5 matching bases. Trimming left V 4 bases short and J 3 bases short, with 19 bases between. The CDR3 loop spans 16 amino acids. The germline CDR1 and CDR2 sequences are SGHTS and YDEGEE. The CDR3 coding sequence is TGTGCCAGCAGCGAATATGACGGGGGAAGAGACTATGGCTACACCTTC. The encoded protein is CASSEYDGGRDYGYTF.

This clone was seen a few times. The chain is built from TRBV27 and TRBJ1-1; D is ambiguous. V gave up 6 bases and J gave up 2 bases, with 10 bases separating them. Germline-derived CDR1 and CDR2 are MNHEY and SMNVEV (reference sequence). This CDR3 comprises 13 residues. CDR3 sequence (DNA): TGTGCCAGCAGCCATCGACACAACACTGAAGCTTTCTTT. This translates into CASSHRHNTEAFF.

The CDR3 here is CASSPQGPGNTIYF. CDR3 DNA: TGTGCCAGCAGCCCCCAGGGCCCTGGAAACACCATATATTTT. The gene calls are TRBV5-6 and TRBJ1-3; D might be TRBD1 (5 bases). CDR1 is SGHDT, CDR2 YYEEEE, per germline. Trimming took 4 bases from V and 2 from J, leaving 10 bases between them. The length of the CDR3 is 14 residues.

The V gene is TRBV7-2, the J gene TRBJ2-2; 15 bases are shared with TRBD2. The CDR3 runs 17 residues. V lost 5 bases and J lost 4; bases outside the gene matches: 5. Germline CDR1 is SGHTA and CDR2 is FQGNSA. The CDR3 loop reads CASSRGLAGGGTGELFF. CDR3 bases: TGTGCCAGCAGCCGCGGACTAGCGGGGGGGGGCACCGGGGAGCTGTTTTTT.

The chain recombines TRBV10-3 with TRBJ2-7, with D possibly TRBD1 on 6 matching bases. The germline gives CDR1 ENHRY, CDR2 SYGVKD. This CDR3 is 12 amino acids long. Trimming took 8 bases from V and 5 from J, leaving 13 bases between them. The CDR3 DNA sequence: TGTGCCATCCGACAGGCCACGGACGAGCAGTACTTC. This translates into CAIRQATDEQYF.

CDR3 sequence reads: CASSPGASGHNEQFF. In DNA, the CDR3 is TGTGCCAGCAGCCCCGGGGCTAGCGGGCATAATGAGCAGTTCTTC. V is TRBV11-3 and J is TRBJ2-1, with 8 positions matching TRBD2. Trimming at V came to 5 bases and at J to 7 bases, leaving 10 bases not matched to a gene. This CDR3 contains 15 residues. CDR1 is SGHNT and CDR2 is YENEEA in the germline V gene.

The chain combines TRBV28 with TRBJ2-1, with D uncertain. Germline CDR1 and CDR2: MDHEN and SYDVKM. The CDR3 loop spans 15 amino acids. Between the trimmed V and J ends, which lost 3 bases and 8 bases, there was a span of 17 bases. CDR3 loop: CASSFGGSGKDEQFF. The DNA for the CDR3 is TGTGCCAGCAGTTTCGGCGGATCGGGTAAGGATGAGCAGTTCTTC.

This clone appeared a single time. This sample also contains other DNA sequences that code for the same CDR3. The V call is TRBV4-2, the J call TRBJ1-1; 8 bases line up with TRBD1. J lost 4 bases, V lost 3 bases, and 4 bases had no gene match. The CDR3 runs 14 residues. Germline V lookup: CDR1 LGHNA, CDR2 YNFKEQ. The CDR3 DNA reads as TGTGCCAGCAGCCAGGCTACAGGGGGCACTGAAGCTTTCTTT. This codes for CASSQATGGTEAFF.

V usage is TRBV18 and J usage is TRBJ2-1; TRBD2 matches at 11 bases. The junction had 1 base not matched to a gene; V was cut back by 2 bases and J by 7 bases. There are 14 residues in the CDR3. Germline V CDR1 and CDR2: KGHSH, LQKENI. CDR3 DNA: TGTGCCAGCTCACCAACTAGCGGGGGTAATGAGCAGTTCTTC. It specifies CASSPTSGGNEQFF.

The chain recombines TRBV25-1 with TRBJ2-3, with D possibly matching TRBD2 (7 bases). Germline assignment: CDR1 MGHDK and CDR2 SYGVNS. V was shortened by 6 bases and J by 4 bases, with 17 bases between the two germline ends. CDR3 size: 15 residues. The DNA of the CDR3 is TGTGCCAGCAGCCAGCTGGGGGGGCCGCCAGATACGCAGTATTTT. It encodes CASSQLGGPPDTQYF.

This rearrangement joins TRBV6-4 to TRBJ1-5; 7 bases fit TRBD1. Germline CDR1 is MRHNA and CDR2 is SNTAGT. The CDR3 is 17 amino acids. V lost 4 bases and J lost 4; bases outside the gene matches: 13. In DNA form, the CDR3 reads TGTGCCAGCAGTGCCCCCAAGGCAGGACAGGCAAATCAGCCCCAGCATTTT. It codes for CASSAPKAGQANQPQHF.

CDR3 bases: TGTGCCAGCAGCCGGCTCCCAGGGGACAGGAAAACTTACGAGCAGTACTTC. Amino acid sequence: CASSRLPGDRKTYEQYF. The chain combines TRBV7-6 with TRBJ2-7; 8 bases agree with TRBD1. Germline V lookup: CDR1 SGHVS, CDR2 FNYEAQ. The CDR3 spans 17 residues. Germline trimming cut 5 bases from V and 4 bases from J; bases unmatched to any gene: 16.

The CDR3 spells CASSSRPDRGTGELFF. The CDR3 DNA follows: TGTGCCAGCAGCTCGAGACCCGACAGGGGCACCGGGGAGCTGTTTTTT. The chain combines TRBV5-4 with TRBJ2-2; 8 bases are a match to TRBD1. V lost 3 bases, J lost 4 bases, and 8 bases stayed unmatched. The CDR3 has 16 residues. Germline CDR1 and CDR2: SGHNT and YYREEE (reference sequence).

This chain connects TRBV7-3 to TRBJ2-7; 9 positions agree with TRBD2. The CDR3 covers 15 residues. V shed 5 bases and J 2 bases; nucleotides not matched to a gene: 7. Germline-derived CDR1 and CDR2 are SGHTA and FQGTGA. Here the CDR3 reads CASSPSGVQTYEQYF. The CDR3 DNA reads TGTGCCAGCAGCCCTAGCGGGGTGCAAACCTACGAGCAGTACTTC.

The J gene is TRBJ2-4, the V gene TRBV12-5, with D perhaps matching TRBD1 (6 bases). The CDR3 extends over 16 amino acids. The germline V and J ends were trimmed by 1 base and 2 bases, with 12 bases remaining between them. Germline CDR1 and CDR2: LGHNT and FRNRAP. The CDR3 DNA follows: TGTGCTAGTGGTTTGGCCATTACAGGGACCAAAAACATTCAGTACTTC. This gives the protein CASGLAITGTKNIQYF.

For the CDR3, the DNA is TGTGCCAGCTCACCACAGGGGCGAGAACAGCCCCAGCATTTT. Protein: CASSPQGREQPQHF. The V gene is TRBV18, the J gene TRBJ1-5; D might be TRBD1 (5 bases). Trimming took off 1 base at V and 7 bases at J, with 11 bases between the two ends. The CDR3 consists of 14 residues. CDR1 and CDR2 from the germline V gene are KGHSH and LQKENI.

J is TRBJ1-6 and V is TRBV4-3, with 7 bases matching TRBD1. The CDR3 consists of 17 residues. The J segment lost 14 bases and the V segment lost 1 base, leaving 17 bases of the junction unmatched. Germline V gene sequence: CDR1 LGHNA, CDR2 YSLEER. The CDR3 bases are TGCGCCAGCAGCCAAGGGTTTTCGGGGGACAGTGACTTTTCCCTCCACTTT. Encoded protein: CASSQGFSGDSDFSLHF.

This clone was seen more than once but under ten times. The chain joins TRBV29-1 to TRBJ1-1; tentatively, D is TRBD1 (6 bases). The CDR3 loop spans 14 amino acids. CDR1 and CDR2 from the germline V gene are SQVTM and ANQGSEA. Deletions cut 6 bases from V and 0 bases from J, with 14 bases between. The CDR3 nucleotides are TGCAGCGTGAAAAGGGGGACTTTGAACACTGAAGCTTTCTTT. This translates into CSVKRGTLNTEAFF.